This T cell receptor beta chain was observed in a study of blood T cell repertoires in COVID-19. Study-wide background: Italy, Spain and the United States were the sources of the convalescent and acute COVID-19 samples. T cells, B-cell-depleted T cells, or PBMCs provided the cDNA or gDNA that served as material.

Authors' data handling: How many nucleated cells were present was estimated from reference gene primer amplification. The table came from immunoSEQ multiplex PCR; TCRdb's copy has only in-frame clones and leaves some out. V and J calls and clone size follow that table, whereas D and trimming were derived from the DNA. The table shows under 70,000 clones, with 70% to 75% occurring only once. CDR1 and CDR2 from the germline V gene are SEHNR and FQNEAQ (reference sequence). CDR3 length equals 14 residues. V lost 5 bases and J lost 4; bases outside the gene matches: 7. The sequencing sample was made of peripheral blood. J is TRBJ1-1 and V is TRBV7-9; 7 nucleotides align to TRBD1. The source is a woman between 65 and 79 years old with acute or convalescent COVID-19. The chain's CDR3 is CASSPQQGGTEAFF. CDR3 nucleotides: TGTGCCAGCAGCCCTCAGCAGGGGGGCACTGAAGCTTTCTTT.